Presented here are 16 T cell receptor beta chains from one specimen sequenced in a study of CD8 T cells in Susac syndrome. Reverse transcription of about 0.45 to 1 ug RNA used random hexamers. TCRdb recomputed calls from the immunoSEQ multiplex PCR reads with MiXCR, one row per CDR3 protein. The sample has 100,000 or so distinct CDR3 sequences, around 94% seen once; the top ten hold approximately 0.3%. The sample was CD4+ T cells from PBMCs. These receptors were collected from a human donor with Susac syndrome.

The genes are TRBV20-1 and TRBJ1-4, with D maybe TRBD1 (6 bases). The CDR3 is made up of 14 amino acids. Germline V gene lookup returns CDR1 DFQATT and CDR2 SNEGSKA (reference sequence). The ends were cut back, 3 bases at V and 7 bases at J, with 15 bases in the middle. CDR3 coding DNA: TGCAGTGCTAGGCTCCCTCAGGGGAGTGAAAAACTGTTTTTT. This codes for CSARLPQGSEKLFF.

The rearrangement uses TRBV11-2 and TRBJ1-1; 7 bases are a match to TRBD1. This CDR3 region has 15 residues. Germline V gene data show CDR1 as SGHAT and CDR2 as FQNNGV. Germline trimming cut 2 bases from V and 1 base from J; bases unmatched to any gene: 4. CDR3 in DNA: TGTGCCAGCAGCTTAATGACAGGGTCGAACACTGAAGCTTTCTTT. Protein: CASSLMTGSNTEAFF.

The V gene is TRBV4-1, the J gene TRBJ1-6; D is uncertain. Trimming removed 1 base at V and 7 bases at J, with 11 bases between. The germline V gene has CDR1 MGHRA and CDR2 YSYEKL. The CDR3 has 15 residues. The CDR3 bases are TGCGCCAGCAGCCAAGGCCGGGCTGGGAATTCACCCCTCCACTTT. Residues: CASSQGRAGNSPLHF.

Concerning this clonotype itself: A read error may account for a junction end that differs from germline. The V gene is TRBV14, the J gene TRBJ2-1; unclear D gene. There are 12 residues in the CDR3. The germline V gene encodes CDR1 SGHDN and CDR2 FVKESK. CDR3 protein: CASNQIGNEQFF. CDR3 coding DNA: TGTGCCAGCAACCAAATAGGGAATGAGCAGTTCTTC.

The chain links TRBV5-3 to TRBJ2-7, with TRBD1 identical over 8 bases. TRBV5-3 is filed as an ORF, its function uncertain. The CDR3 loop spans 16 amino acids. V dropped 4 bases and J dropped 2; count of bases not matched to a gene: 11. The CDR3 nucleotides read TGTGCCAGAAGCCCGGACAGGGAGAACCCGGCCTACGAGCAGTACTTC. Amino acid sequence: CARSPDRENPAYEQYF.

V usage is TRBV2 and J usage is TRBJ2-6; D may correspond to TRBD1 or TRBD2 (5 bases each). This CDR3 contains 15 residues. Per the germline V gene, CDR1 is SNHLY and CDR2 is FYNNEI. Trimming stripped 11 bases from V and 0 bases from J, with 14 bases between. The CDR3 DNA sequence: TGTGCCCGGGGCGGATTAGGCTCTGGGGCCAACGTCCTGACTTTC. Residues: CARGGLGSGANVLTF. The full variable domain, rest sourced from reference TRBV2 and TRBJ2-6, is EPEVTQTPSHQVTQMGQEVILRCVPISNHLYFYWYRQILGQKVEFLVSFYNNEISEKSEIFDDQFSVERPDGSNFTLKIRSTKLEDSAMYFCARGGLGSGANVLTFGAGSRLTVL.

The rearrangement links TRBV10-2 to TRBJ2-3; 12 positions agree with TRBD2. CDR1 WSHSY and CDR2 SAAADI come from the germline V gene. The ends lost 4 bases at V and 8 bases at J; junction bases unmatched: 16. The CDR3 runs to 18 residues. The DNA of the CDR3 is TGCGCCAGCAGTGGACTAGCGGGGGCCCCCGCGGGCGGTGGTACGCAGTATTTT. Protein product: CASSGLAGAPAGGGTQYF.

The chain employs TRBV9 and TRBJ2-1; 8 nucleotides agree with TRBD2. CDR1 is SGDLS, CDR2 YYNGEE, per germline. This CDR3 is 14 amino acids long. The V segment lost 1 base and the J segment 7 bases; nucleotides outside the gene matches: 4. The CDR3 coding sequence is TGTGCCAGCAGCGTACAAGCGGGGGATAATGAGCAGTTCTTC. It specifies CASSVQAGDNEQFF. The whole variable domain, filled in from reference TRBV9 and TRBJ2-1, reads DSGVTQTPKHLITATGQRVTLRCSPRSGDLSVYWYQQSLDQGLQFLIQYYNGEERAKGNILERFSAQQFPDLHSELNLSSLELGDSALYFCASSVQAGDNEQFFGPGTRLTVL.

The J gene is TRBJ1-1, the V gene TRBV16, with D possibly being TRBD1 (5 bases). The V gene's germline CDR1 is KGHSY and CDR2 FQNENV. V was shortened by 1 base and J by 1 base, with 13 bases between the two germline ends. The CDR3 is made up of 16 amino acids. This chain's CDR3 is CASSQLPGEKNTEAFF. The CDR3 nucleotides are TGTGCCAGCAGCCAATTACCGGGGGAGAAGAACACTGAAGCTTTCTTT.

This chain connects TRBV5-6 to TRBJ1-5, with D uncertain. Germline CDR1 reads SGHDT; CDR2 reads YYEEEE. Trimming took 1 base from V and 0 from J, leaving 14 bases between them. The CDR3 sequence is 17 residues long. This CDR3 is CASSLYRPVNSNQPQHF. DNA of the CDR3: TGTGCCAGCAGCTTGTACCGACCCGTCAATAGCAATCAGCCCCAGCATTTT.

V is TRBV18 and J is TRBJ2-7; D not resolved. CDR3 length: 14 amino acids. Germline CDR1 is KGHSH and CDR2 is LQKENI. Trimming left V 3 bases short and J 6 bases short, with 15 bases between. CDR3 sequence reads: CASSPLARSSEQYF. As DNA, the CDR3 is TGTGCCAGCTCACCCTTAGCCAGGAGTAGCGAGCAGTACTTC.

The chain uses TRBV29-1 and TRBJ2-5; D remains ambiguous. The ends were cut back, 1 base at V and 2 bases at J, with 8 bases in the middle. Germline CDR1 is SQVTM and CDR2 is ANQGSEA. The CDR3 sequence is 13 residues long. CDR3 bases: TGCAGCGTTGAAGTAATCCCTCAAGAGACCCAGTACTTC. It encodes CSVEVIPQETQYF.

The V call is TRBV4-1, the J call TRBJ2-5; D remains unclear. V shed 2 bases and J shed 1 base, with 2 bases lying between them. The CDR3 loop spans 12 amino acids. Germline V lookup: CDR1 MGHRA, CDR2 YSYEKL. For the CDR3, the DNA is TGCGCCAGCAGCCAACCCCAAGAGACCCAGTACTTC. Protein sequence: CASSQPQETQYF.

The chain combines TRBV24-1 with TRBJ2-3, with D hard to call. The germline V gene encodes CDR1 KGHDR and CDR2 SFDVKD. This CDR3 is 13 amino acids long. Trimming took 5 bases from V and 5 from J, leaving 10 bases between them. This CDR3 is CATSGSNEDTQYF. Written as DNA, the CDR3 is TGTGCCACCAGTGGGAGTAACGAAGATACGCAGTATTTT.

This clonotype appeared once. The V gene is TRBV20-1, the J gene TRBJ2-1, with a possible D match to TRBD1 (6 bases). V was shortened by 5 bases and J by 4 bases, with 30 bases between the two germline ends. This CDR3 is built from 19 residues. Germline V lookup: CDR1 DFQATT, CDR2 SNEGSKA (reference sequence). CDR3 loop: CSAPPAVPTQGVEYNEQFF. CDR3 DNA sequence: TGCAGTGCTCCCCCGGCGGTGCCTACACAGGGAGTCGAGTACAATGAGCAGTTCTTC.

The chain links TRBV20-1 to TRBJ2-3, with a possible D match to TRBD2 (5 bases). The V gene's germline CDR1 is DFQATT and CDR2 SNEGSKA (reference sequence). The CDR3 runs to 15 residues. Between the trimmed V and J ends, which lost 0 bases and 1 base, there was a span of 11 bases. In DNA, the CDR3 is TGCAGTGCTAGAGATATGACTACGGGCACAGATACGCAGTATTTT. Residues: CSARDMTTGTDTQYF.